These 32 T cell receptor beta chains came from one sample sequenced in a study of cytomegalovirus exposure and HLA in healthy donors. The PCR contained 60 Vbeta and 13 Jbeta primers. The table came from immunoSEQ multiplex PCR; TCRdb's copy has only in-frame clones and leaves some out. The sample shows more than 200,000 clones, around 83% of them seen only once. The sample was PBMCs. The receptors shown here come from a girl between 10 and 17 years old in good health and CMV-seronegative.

In DNA form, the CDR3 reads TGTGCCAGCAAACTAGCGGGGGGCCTGAGTAATGAGCAGTTCTTC. It codes for CASKLAGGLSNEQFF. The J gene is TRBJ2-1, the V gene TRBV27, with 12 bases lining up with TRBD2. The CDR3 has 15 amino acids. In germline, CDR1 is MNHEY, CDR2 SMNVEV (reference sequence). V shed 7 bases and J 7 bases; nucleotides not matched to a gene: 8.

The CDR3 coding sequence is TGTGCCAGCAGCCCTAGGGCGGGCGTGACGGGTGAGCAGTTCTTC. Its protein is CASSPRAGVTGEQFF. The chain is built from TRBV7-3 and TRBJ2-1, with D perhaps matching TRBD2 (5 bases). Deletions cut 5 bases from V and 9 bases from J, with 20 bases between. The CDR3 covers 15 residues. Looked up from germline, CDR1 is SGHTA and CDR2 is FQGTGA.

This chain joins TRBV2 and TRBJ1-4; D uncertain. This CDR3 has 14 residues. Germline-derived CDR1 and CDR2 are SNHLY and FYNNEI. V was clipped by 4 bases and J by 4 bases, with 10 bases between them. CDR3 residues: CASSGRQINEKLFF. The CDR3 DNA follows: TGTGCCAGCAGTGGGAGGCAGATTAATGAAAAACTGTTTTTT. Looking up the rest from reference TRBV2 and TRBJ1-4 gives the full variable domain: EPEVTQTPSHQVTQMGQEVILRCVPISNHLYFYWYRQILGQKVEFLVSFYNNEISEKSEIFDDQFSVERPDGSNFTLKIRSTKLEDSAMYFCASSGRQINEKLFFGSGTQLSVL.

The CDR3 is CASAGTSGGWSYEQYF. DNA of the CDR3: TGTGCCAGCGCCGGGACTAGCGGAGGGTGGTCCTACGAGCAGTACTTC. V and J are TRBV28 and TRBJ2-7; 11 bases agree with TRBD2. The CDR3 loop spans 16 amino acids. Germline assignment: CDR1 MDHEN and CDR2 SYDVKM. V was pared by 8 bases and J by 1 base, with 10 bases of the junction left unmatched.

The CDR3 DNA sequence: TGTGCCAGCAGCGTAGCTACGGGGAGGGGCCAAGATACGCAGTATTTT. Amino acid sequence: CASSVATGRGQDTQYF. The chain recombines TRBV9 with TRBJ2-3; 7 nucleotides align to TRBD2. CDR1 and CDR2 from the germline V gene are SGDLS and YYNGEE. CDR3 size: 16 residues. V gave up 0 bases and J gave up 5 bases; unmatched junction bases: 9.

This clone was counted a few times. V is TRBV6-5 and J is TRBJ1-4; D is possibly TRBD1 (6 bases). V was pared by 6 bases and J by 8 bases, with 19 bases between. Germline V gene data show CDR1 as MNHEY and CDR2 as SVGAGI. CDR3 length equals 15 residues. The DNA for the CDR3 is TGTGCCAGCAGGGATACAGGGATAGGGAAGGAAAAACTGTTTTTT. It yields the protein CASRDTGIGKEKLFF.

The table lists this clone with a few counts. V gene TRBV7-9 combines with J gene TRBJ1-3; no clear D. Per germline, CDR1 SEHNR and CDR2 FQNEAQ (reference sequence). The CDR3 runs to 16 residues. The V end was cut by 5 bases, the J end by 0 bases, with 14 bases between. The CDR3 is CASSPEGGDSGNTIYF. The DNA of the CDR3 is TGTGCCAGCAGCCCCGAGGGTGGTGACTCTGGAAACACCATATATTTT. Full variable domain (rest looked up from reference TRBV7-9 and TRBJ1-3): DTGVSQNPRHKITKRGQNVTFRCDPISEHNRLYWYRQTLGQGPEFLTYFQNEAQLEKSRLLSDRFSAERPKGSFSTLEIQRTEQGDSAMYLCASSPEGGDSGNTIYFGEGSWLTVV.

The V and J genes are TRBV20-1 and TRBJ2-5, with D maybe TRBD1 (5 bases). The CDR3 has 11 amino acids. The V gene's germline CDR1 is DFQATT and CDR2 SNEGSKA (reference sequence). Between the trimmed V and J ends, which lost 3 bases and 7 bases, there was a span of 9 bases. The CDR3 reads CSARGQGTQYF. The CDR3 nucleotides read TGCAGTGCTAGGGGTCAGGGGACCCAGTACTTC.

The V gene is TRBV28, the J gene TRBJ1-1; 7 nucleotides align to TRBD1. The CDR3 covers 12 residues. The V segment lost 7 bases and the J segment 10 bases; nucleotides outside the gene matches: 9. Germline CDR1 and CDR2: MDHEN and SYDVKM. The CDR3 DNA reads TGTGCCAGCACCACTAGACAGGGACGAGCTTTCTTT. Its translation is CASTTRQGRAFF.

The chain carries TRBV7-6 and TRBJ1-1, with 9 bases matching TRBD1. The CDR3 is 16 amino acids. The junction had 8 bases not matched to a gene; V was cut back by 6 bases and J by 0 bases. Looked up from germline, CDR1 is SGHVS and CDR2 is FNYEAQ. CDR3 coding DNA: TGTGCCAGCAGTTCAGGACGGACAGGGGTGAACACTGAAGCTTTCTTT. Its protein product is CASSSGRTGVNTEAFF.

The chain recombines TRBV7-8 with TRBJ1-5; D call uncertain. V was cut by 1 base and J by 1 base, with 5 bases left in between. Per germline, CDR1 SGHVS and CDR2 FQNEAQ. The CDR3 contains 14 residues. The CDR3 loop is CASSLGQSNQPQHF. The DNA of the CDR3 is TGTGCCAGCAGCTTAGGACAAAGCAATCAGCCCCAGCATTTT.

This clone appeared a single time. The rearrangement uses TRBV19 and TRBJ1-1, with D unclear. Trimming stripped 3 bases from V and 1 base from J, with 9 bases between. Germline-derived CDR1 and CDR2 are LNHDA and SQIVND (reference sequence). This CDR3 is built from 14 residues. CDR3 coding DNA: TGTGCCAGTAGTATTGGAGGGTCGAACACTGAAGCTTTCTTT. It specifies CASSIGGSNTEAFF.

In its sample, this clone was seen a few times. This CDR3 is CASSLEEATEAFF. CDR3 nucleotide sequence: TGTGCCAGCAGTTTAGAGGAAGCCACTGAAGCTTTCTTT. The V gene is TRBV27, the J gene TRBJ1-1; the D is unclear. The CDR3 length is 13 residues. The germline V gene encodes CDR1 MNHEY and CDR2 SMNVEV (reference sequence). The ends were cut back, 2 bases at V and 4 bases at J, with 8 bases in the middle.

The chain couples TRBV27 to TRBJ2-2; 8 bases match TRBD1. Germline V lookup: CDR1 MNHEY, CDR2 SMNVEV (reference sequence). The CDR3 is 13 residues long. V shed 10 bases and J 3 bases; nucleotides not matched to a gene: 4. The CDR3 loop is CATTDRDTGELFF. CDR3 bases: TGTGCCACTACGGACAGGGACACCGGGGAGCTGTTTTTT.

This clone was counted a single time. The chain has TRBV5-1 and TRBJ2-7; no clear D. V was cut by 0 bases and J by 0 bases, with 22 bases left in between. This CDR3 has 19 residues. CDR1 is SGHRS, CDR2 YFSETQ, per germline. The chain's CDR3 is CASSLAPGKPLSSSYEQYF. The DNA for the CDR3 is TGCGCCAGCAGCTTGGCCCCGGGTAAACCCCTCTCGAGCTCCTACGAGCAGTACTTC.

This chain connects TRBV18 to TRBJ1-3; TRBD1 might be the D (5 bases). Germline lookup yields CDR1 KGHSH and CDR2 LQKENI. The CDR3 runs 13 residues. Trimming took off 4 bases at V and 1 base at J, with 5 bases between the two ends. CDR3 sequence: CASSQGSGNTIYF. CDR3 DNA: TGTGCCAGCTCACAGGGGTCTGGAAACACCATATATTTT.

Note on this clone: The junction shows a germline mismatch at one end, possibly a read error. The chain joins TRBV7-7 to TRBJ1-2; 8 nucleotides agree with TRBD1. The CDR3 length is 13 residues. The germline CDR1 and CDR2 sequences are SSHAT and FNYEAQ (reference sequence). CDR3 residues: CASSHGTGYGYTF. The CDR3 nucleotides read TGTGCTAGCAGCCATGGGACAGGCTATGGCTACACCTTC.

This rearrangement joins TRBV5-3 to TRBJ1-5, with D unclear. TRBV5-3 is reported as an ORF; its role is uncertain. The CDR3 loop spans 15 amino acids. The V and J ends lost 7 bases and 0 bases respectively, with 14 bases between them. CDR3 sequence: CARRGWVYSNQPQHF. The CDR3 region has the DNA TGTGCCAGACGGGGTTGGGTGTATAGCAATCAGCCCCAGCATTTT.

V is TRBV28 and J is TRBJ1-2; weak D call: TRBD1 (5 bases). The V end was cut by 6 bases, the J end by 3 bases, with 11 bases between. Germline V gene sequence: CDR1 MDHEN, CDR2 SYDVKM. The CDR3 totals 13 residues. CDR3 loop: CASSIGAHYGYTF. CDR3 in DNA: TGTGCCAGCAGCATTGGGGCCCACTATGGCTACACCTTC.

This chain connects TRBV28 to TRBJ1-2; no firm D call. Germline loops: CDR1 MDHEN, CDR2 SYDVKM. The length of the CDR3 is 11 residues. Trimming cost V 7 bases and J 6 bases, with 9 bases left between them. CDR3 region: CASIGGNGYTF. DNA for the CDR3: TGTGCCAGCATAGGAGGGAATGGCTACACCTTC.

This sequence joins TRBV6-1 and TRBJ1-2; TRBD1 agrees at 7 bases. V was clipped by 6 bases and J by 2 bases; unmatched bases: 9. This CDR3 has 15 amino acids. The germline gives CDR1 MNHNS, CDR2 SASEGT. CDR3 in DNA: TGTGCCAGCAGCAATAACGAACAGGGGAACTATGGCTACACCTTC. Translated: CASSNNEQGNYGYTF.

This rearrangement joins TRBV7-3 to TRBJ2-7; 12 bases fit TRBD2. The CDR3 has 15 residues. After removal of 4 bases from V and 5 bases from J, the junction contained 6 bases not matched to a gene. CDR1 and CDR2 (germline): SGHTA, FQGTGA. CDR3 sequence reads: CASSSTSGSAHEQYF. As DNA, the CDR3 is TGTGCCAGCAGCTCGACTAGCGGGAGTGCCCACGAGCAGTACTTC.

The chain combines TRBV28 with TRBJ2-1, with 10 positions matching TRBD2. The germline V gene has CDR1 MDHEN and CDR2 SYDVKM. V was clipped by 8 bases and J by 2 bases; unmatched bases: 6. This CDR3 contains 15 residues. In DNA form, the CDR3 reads TGTGCCAGCGGGATAGCGGGGGGTACCTACAATGAGCAGTTCTTC. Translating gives CASGIAGGTYNEQFF.

CDR3 sequence reads: CASSFEGANEQFF. DNA of the CDR3: TGCGCCAGCAGCTTTGAAGGGGCGAATGAGCAGTTCTTC. V gene TRBV5-1 combines with J gene TRBJ2-1, with D maybe TRBD1 (5 bases). V lost 2 bases and J lost 7, with 10 bases in between. Germline V gene lookup returns CDR1 SGHRS and CDR2 YFSETQ. This CDR3 has 13 amino acids.

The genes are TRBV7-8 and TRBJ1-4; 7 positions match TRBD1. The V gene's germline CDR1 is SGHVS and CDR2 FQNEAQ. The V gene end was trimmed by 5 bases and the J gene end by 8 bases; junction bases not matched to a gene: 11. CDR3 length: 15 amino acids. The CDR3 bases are TGTGCCAGCAGCCCCCAGGGACAGTTATTCGAAAAACTGTTTTTT. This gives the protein CASSPQGQLFEKLFF.

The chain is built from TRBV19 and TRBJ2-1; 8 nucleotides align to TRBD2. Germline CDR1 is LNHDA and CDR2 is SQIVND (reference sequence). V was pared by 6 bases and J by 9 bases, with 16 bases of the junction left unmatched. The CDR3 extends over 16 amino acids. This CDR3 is CASRSDRGGLGGEQFF. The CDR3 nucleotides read TGTGCCAGTAGATCAGACCGGGGGGGGCTTGGGGGTGAGCAGTTCTTC.

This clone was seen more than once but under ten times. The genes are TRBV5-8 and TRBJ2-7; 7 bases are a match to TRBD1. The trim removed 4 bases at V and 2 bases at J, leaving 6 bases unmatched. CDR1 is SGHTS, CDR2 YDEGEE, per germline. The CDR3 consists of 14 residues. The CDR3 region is CASSLEGTAYEQYF. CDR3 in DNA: TGTGCCAGCAGCCTAGAGGGGACAGCCTACGAGCAGTACTTC.

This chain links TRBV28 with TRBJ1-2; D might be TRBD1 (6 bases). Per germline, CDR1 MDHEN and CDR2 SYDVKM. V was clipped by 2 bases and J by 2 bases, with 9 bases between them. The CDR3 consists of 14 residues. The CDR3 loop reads CASSLGGANYGYTF. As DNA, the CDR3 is TGTGCCAGCAGTTTAGGGGGGGCCAACTATGGCTACACCTTC.

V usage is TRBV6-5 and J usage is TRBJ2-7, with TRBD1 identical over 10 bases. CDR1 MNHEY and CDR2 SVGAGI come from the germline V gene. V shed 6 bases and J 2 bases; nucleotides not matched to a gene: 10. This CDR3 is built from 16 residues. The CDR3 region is CASSYVPGTGAYEQYF. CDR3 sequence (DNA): TGTGCCAGCAGCTACGTCCCCGGGACAGGGGCCTACGAGCAGTACTTC.

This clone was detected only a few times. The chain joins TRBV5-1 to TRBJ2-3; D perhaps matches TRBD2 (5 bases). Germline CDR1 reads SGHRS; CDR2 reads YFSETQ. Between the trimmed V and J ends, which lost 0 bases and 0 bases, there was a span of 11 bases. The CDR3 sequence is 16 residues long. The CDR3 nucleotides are TGCGCCAGCAGCTTGGTGGTTGGGAGTAGCACAGATACGCAGTATTTT. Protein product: CASSLVVGSSTDTQYF.

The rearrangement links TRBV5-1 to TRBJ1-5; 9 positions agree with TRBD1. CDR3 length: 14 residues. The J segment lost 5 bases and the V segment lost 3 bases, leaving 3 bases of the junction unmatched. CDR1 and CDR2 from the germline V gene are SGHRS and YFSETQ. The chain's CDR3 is CASSWGQGDQPQHF. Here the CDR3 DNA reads TGCGCCAGCAGCTGGGGACAGGGTGATCAGCCCCAGCATTTT.

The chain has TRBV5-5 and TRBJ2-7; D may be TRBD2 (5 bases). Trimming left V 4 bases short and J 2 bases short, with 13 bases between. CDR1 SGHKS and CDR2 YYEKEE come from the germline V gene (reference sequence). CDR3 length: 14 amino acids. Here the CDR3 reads CASSSAGPPYEQYF. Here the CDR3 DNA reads TGTGCCAGCAGCAGCGCGGGTCCGCCCTACGAGCAGTACTTC. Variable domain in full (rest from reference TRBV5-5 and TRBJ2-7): DAGVTQSPTHLIKTRGQQVTLRCSPISGHKSVSWYQQVLGQGPQFIFQYYEKEERGRGNFPDRFSARQFPNYSSELNVNALLLGDSALYLCASSSAGPPYEQYFGPGTRLTVT.